The T cell receptor beta chain described here comes from a study of CD4 and CD8 cells across lung adenocarcinoma regions. Donors had localized lung adenocarcinoma, a non-small cell lung cancer. To note about this clonotype: The junction and the germline gene differ at one end; a read error may be behind it.

There are 15 residues in the CDR3. Germline CDR1 is MNHNS and CDR2 is SASEGT. Each CDR3 protein is one row after TCRdb ran MiXCR on the PCR reads. The sample shows about 6,800 distinct CDR3 sequences, around 50% of them seen only once. This TCR was recovered from a male donor with lung adenocarcinoma. The CD4 and CD8 labels of this study may be unreliable. Material: CD8+ T cells from the center of a lung tumor. This chain links TRBV6-1 with TRBJ1-5; D is unresolved. CDR3 loop: CASTYDAYGNQPHHF. DNA for the CDR3: TGTGCCAGCACGTACGACGCCTATGGCAATCAGCCCCACCATTTT.